The rows below give T cell receptor beta chains drawn from one sample of a study of T cells in Graves' hyperthyroidism and ophthalmopathy. Using its own MiXCR run on the multiplex PCR reads, TCRdb lists one record per CDR3 protein. In the table there are 730,000 or so distinct CDR3 sequences, roughly 20% of which are singletons. Sequencing was carried out using blood. Source of these receptors: a woman in her forties or fifties with Graves' hyperthyroidism that later progressed to Graves' ophthalmopathy. Each CDR3 is given with its conserved first and last residue. The order of the fields is clone size, D gene, J gene, V gene, CDR3 DNA, CDR3 protein. The D gene is left open where the match is weak. Only part of the rows carry a size: once, few, many, or a class if the clone is expanded.

>many|-|TRBJ1-6|TRBV11-2
TGTGCCAGCAGCCCACGCACATTGAATTCACCCCTCCACTTT
CASSPRTLNSPLHF
>-|-|TRBJ1-2|TRBV4-2
TGTGCCAGCAGCCAAGATGAACAGGGAGTTCACACCTTC
CASSQDEQGVHTF
>few|-|TRBJ1-2|TRBV6-1
TGTGCCAGCAGTGCAGGGAGGTTTTATGGCTACACCTTC
CASSAGRFYGYTF
>-|TRBD1|TRBJ2-7|TRBV6-1
TGTGCCAGCAGAGGGACAGGCTACGAGCAGTACTTC
CASRGTGYEQYF
>few|TRBD2|TRBJ2-7|TRBV5-1
TGCGCCAGCAGCGGTACGGCGGGGGGGGCCAGGGACGAGCAGTACTTC
CASSGTAGGARDEQYF
>many|TRBD1|TRBJ1-2|TRBV7-8
TGTGCCAGCAGCTTAGTAGGACAGGGGGCGGGCTATGGCTACACCTTC
CASSLVGQGAGYGYTF
>many|-|TRBJ2-7|TRBV7-2
TGTGCCAGCAGCTTAGGTCTGGGGTGGGACTTCTACGAGCAGTACTTC
CASSLGLGWDFYEQYF
>many|-|TRBJ2-1|TRBV20-1
TGCAGTCTCCGTTTAGCGTACCACAATGAGCAGTTCTTC
CSLRLAYHNEQFF
>many|-|TRBJ1-5|TRBV6-1
TGTGCCAGCAGTGAGGGCCCGTCAAGCGATCAGCCCCAGCATTTT
CASSEGPSSDQPQHF
>-|-|TRBJ1-6|TRBV6-6
TGTGCCAGCAGTTACTGGCCCGGGGGGATTTCGTCCTATAATTCACCCCTCCACTTT
CASSYWPGGISSYNSPLHF
>-|-|TRBJ2-3|TRBV14
TGTGCCAGCAGCCAAAGTCTGAAGACAGATACGCAGTATTTT
CASSQSLKTDTQYF
>few|TRBD2|TRBJ2-5|TRBV9
TGTGCCAGCAGCGTCGGTGGGGGGGTACAAGAGACCCAGTACTTC
CASSVGGGVQETQYF
>few|-|TRBJ1-5|TRBV20-1
TGCAGTGCCCTCCCCCAGGGCACACAGCCCCAGCATTTT
CSALPQGTQPQHF
>few|-|TRBJ1-1|TRBV7-9
TGTGCCAGCAGCTACCAGGGACTGGGACGGACTGAAGCTTTCTTT
CASSYQGLGRTEAFF
>many|-|TRBJ1-2|TRBV20-1
TGCAGTGCTAGAGTGCCAGGGAGATATGGCTACACCTTC
CSARVPGRYGYTF
>many|TRBD2|TRBJ2-1|TRBV15
TGTGCCACCAGCCAAGGGGGACTAGCGGGGAACAATGAGCAGTTCTTC
CATSQGGLAGNNEQFF
>many|TRBD1|TRBJ2-5|TRBV5-1
TGCGCCAGCAGCTTGGTGGGGACCGACAGGGAAGAGACCCAGTACTTC
CASSLVGTDREETQYF
>-|-|TRBJ1-4|TRBV11-2
TGTGCCAGCAGCTTAAAGTCGTGGGGGGAAAAACTGTTTTTT
CASSLKSWGEKLFF
>-|TRBD1|TRBJ1-4|TRBV30
TGTGCCTGGCAGGGACAGCCTAATGAAAAACTGTTTTTT
CAWQGQPNEKLFF
>-|-|TRBJ1-2|TRBV9
TGTGCCAGCAGCGTAGAGCAGGGGCACTATGGCTACACCTTC
CASSVEQGHYGYTF
>-|TRBD2|TRBJ2-1|TRBV6-2/TRBV6-3
TGTGCCAGCAGTCCACACCCAACCCTCCTAGCGGCCAGCTCCTACAATGAGCAGTTCTTC
CASSPHPTLLAASSYNEQFF
>-|-|TRBJ1-4|TRBV20-1
TGCAGTGCCACCGAGGACGAAGTTGGAAAACTGTTTTTT
CSATEDEVGKLFF
>many|-|TRBJ2-1|TRBV11-1
TGTGCCAGCAGTGCTCGCCTGCGGGCAGACAATGAGCAGTTCTTC
CASSARLRADNEQFF
>many|-|TRBJ1-5|TRBV6-1
TGTGCCAGCAGTGTCTCACAGGGAAATCAGCCCCAGCATTTT
CASSVSQGNQPQHF
>few|TRBD2|TRBJ2-2|TRBV5-4
TGTGCCAGCAGGGCCGGGACTAGCGGGACAACCGGGGAGCTGTTTTTT
CASRAGTSGTTGELFF
>few|TRBD1|TRBJ2-2|TRBV11-2
TGTGCCAGCAGCCGGGACAGGAGGAACACCGGGGAGCTGTTTTTT
CASSRDRRNTGELFF
>-|-|TRBJ1-5|TRBV4-1
TGCGCCAGCAGCCAAGATGGGTTGGGGTCACAGCCCCAGCATTTT
CASSQDGLGSQPQHF
>-|TRBD2|TRBJ2-1|TRBV20-1
TGCAGTGCTAGGGGGACTAGTGACCACAATGAGCAGTTCTTC
CSARGTSDHNEQFF
>many|-|TRBJ1-6|TRBV12-3/TRBV12-4
TGTGCCAGCAGCTCAGCGATCTCCTATAATTCACCCCTCCACTTT
CASSSAISYNSPLHF
>few|-|TRBJ1-2|TRBV4-1
TGCGCCAGCAGCCTTAGCCAGGGGCCCAATGGCTACACCTTC
CASSLSQGPNGYTF
>-|-|TRBJ1-5|TRBV6-1
TGTGCCAGCAGCCGAGACTATAGCAATCAGCCCCAGCATTTT
CASSRDYSNQPQHF
>many|-|TRBJ1-5|TRBV20-1
TGCAGTGCTAGTGAGCAGAATCAGCCCCAGCATTTT
CSASEQNQPQHF
>-|TRBD2|TRBJ2-1|TRBV9
TGTGCCAGCAGCGTCCGTGTCGGCGGGGGGGCATATGAGCAGTTCTTC
CASSVRVGGGAYEQFF
>-|-|TRBJ2-2|TRBV27
TGTGCCAGCAGCCCGAAGTCCCCTGCGAACACCGGGGAGCTGTTTTTT
CASSPKSPANTGELFF
>few|TRBD1|TRBJ1-1|TRBV10-1
TGCGCCAGCAGTCCCGGGACAGGGGGCCAATTTGAAGCTTTCTTT
CASSPGTGGQFEAFF
>-|-|TRBJ2-1|TRBV10-2
TGCGCCAGCAGTGAGTTTGTGGACCGCTCCTACAATGAGCAGTTCTTC
CASSEFVDRSYNEQFF
>few|-|TRBJ2-1|TRBV15
TGTGCCACCAGCAGAGATGATTCGTGGGAGTGGTTCTTC
CATSRDDSWEWFF
>-|TRBD1|TRBJ1-2|TRBV10-3
TGTGCCATCAATGATGCAGGGGGCAGCAACTATGGCTACACCTTC
CAINDAGGSNYGYTF
>-|TRBD1|TRBJ2-5|TRBV3-1
TGTGCCAGCAGCCAAGAGGTACAGGGGGCCGCCGGGGAGACCCAGTACTTC
CASSQEVQGAAGETQYF
>-|-|TRBJ1-1|TRBV4-1
TGCGCCAGCAGCTCTCCGTGGAGGGGGGATACCACTGAAGCTTTCTTT
CASSSPWRGDTTEAFF
>-|-|TRBJ1-1|TRBV19
TGTGCCAGTCTCACGAAGAGGGAGGTGAACACTGAAGCTTTCTTT
CASLTKREVNTEAFF
>-|TRBD2|TRBJ2-5|TRBV4-1
TGCGCCAGCAGCCAAGAACCTAGCGGGGGGCCCCCTGTAGAGACCCAGTACTTC
CASSQEPSGGPPVETQYF
>many|-|TRBJ2-7|TRBV18
TGTGCCAGCTCACCAGGGCTCTACGAGCAGTACTTC
CASSPGLYEQYF
>many|-|TRBJ2-7|TRBV11-2
TGTGCCAGCACATTGACAGGTCTAGCCTACGAGCAGTACTTC
CASTLTGLAYEQYF
>few|-|TRBJ1-2|TRBV6-1
TGTGCCAGCAGTCCGGAGAGACAGATGCTTGTTGGCTATGGCTACACCTTC
CASSPERQMLVGYGYTF
>-|-|TRBJ2-3|TRBV5-4
TGTGCCAGCAGCTTGGTCAGGGACGCAGATACGCAGTATTTT
CASSLVRDADTQYF
>-|-|TRBJ1-1|TRBV6-1
TGTGCCAGCATACCACCAAGGGTACAGGACACTGAAGCTTTCTTT
CASIPPRVQDTEAFF
>many|-|TRBJ2-1|TRBV20-1
TGCAGTGCTAGAGCCTCGATAGAAAATGAGCAGTTCTTC
CSARASIENEQFF
>-|TRBD1|TRBJ2-5|TRBV6-1
TGTGCCAGCAGGGGGACAGGAGAGATTCAAGAGGCCCAGTACTTC
CASRGTGEIQEAQYF
>few|TRBD2|TRBJ2-3|TRBV3-1
TGTGCCAGCAGCCAAGATAGGACTAGCATCGATACGCAGTATTTT
CASSQDRTSIDTQYF
>many|-|TRBJ2-3|TRBV7-9
TGTGCCAGCAGCTTAGCGGATGGAGGGGGAACAGATACGCAGTATTTT
CASSLADGGGTDTQYF
>many|-|TRBJ1-1|TRBV6-1
TGTGCCACCTATTGGAACACTGAAGCTTTCTTT
CATYWNTEAFF
>many|TRBD1|TRBJ1-1|TRBV12-3/TRBV12-4
TGTGCCAGCAGGACGACAGGGGTCTTGAACACTGAAGCTTTCTTT
CASRTTGVLNTEAFF